These 16 T cell receptor beta chains originate from one sample sequenced in a study of blood T cells in healthy people across ages (dated by TCRdb to the mid-2010s). Library preparation employed 5' RACE. Sequencing relied on an Illumina HiSeq 2500. The second PCR ran for about 7 to 11 cycles and used a J-beta primer mix along with a sample-barcoded 5' primer. In TCRdb, the public reads were trimmed at Q25 with fastp and aligned with MiXCR, with productive beta chains retained. Rows matching on CDR3 protein sequence are summarized as one entry with the most common DNA and genes. Recorded for this sample are some 890,000 distinct CDR3 sequences; roughly 29% of them occurred a single time. The ten largest make up approximately 10% of the sample. The same sample was also used in a study of T cells of mothers and their children.

Sequenced: blood. These receptors all come from a woman between 40 and 50 years old in good health.

A few counts support this clonotype. The chain uses TRBV20-1 and TRBJ1-6, with a weak D call TRBD1 (6 bases). This CDR3 contains 15 residues. V gave up 3 bases and J gave up 5 bases, with 14 bases separating them. Germline CDR1 DFQATT, CDR2 SNEGSKA (reference sequence). The CDR3: CSAREGERNNSPLHF. CDR3 nucleotide sequence: TGCAGTGCTAGGGAGGGGGAACGTAATAATTCACCCCTCCACTTT.

The table lists this clonotype with a few counts. The rearrangement uses TRBV7-3 and TRBJ1-1; D gene ambiguous. This CDR3 comprises 14 residues. V was clipped by 0 bases and J by 7 bases, with 12 bases between them. CDR1 and CDR2 (germline): SGHTA, FQGTGA. The CDR3 sequence is CASSLTSTGNEAFF. DNA of the CDR3: TGTGCCAGCAGCTTAACGTCGACGGGGAATGAAGCTTTCTTT.

The CDR3, as DNA: TGTGCCAGCAGCCGGGGAGTGAGGTACAATGAGCAGTTCTTC. It encodes CASSRGVRYNEQFF. The V call is TRBV5-6, the J call TRBJ2-1; D perhaps matches TRBD2 (5 bases). The V and J ends lost 4 bases and 4 bases respectively, with 12 bases between them. Germline assignment: CDR1 SGHDT and CDR2 YYEEEE. This CDR3 spans 14 amino acids. The entire variable domain, with the rest obtained from reference TRBV5-6 and TRBJ2-1, is as follows: DAGVTQSPTHLIKTRGQQVTLRCSPKSGHDTVSWYQQALGQGPQFIFQYYEEEERQRGNFPDRFSGHQFPNYSSELNVNALLLGDSALYLCASSRGVRYNEQFFGPGTRLTVL.

A few counts support this clonotype. V is TRBV27 and J is TRBJ1-2, with a weak D call TRBD1 (6 bases). The CDR3 is 13 residues long. CDR1 MNHEY and CDR2 SMNVEV come from the germline V gene (reference sequence). The ends were cut back, 6 bases at V and 4 bases at J, with 12 bases in the middle. The CDR3 sequence is CASSRGQPYGYTF. CDR3 in DNA: TGTGCCAGCAGCCGAGGACAGCCCTATGGCTACACCTTC.

This clonotype came up a few times. The V and J genes are TRBV5-1 and TRBJ1-2; 9 positions match TRBD1. CDR3 size: 19 residues. The ends lost 2 bases at V and 5 bases at J; junction bases unmatched: 19. Germline loops: CDR1 SGHRS, CDR2 YFSETQ. CDR3 sequence reads: CASSFDETGGTLRAYGYTF. The CDR3 DNA follows: TGCGCCAGCAGCTTTGACGAGACAGGGGGGACTTTAAGAGCTTATGGCTACACCTTC.

Only a few counts were recorded for this clonotype. The chain employs TRBV28 and TRBJ1-1; 9 bases line up with TRBD1. The CDR3 is 15 residues long. The ends lost 4 bases at V and 10 bases at J; junction bases unmatched: 13. Germline loops: CDR1 MDHEN, CDR2 SYDVKM. The CDR3 protein is CASSSRDRATFGAFF. CDR3 bases: TGTGCCAGCAGTTCAAGGGACAGGGCGACGTTTGGAGCTTTCTTT.

Only a few counts were recorded for this clonotype. Compared with germline, one end of the junction differs, possibly owing to a read error. The rearrangement joins TRBV7-2 to TRBJ2-5; 10 bases are a match to TRBD1. Germline lookup yields CDR1 SGHTA and CDR2 FQGNSA. CDR3 length: 15 amino acids. The CDR3 region has the DNA TGTGCCAGCACCTTACGGGACAGGGGACAAGAGACCCAGTACTTC. Encoded protein: CASTLRDRGQETQYF.

The chain recombines TRBV19 with TRBJ2-3; 8 bases map to TRBD2. Germline loops: CDR1 LNHDA, CDR2 SQIVND (reference sequence). V trimming: 9 bases; J trimming: 0 bases; junction bases outside the gene matches: 5. This CDR3 has 14 amino acids. The DNA of the CDR3 is TGTGCCAGCGGGGGGGGGTTTAGCACAGATACGCAGTATTTT. Translating gives CASGGGFSTDTQYF.

This clonotype was detected only a few times. The chain uses TRBV2 and TRBJ2-5; D possibly corresponds to TRBD1 (6 bases). The V gene's germline CDR1 is SNHLY and CDR2 FYNNEI. The CDR3 sequence is 13 residues long. Trimming took 7 bases from V and 7 from J, leaving 16 bases between them. CDR3 sequence (DNA): TGTGCCAGCAATTCCCACGGGACATGGACCCAGTACTTC. This encodes CASNSHGTWTQYF.

The V and J genes are TRBV3-1 and TRBJ2-6; 8 bases fit TRBD1. Germline trimming cut 2 bases from V and 0 bases from J; bases unmatched to any gene: 9. Germline V gene sequence: CDR1 LGHDT, CDR2 YNNKEL (reference sequence). The CDR3 runs to 19 residues. The CDR3 bases are TGTGCCAGCAGCCAAAAAGCAGGACAGGGAAGCTCTGGGGCCAACGTCCTGACTTTC. Protein product: CASSQKAGQGSSGANVLTF.

The chain uses TRBV20-1 and TRBJ2-5, with TRBD1 identical over 9 bases. The germline V gene encodes CDR1 DFQATT and CDR2 SNEGSKA (reference sequence). The CDR3 contains 14 residues. With V trimmed by 2 bases and J by 1 base, 2 bases remained unmatched. The CDR3 loop reads CSARRDRVQETQYF. CDR3 nucleotide sequence: TGCAGTGCTAGAAGGGACAGGGTCCAAGAGACCCAGTACTTC.

In its sample, this clonotype was seen many times. This rearrangement joins TRBV6-4 to TRBJ2-1, with 16 bases matching TRBD2. The CDR3 is 16 residues long. The germline CDR1 and CDR2 sequences are MRHNA and SNTAGT. V lost 2 bases, J lost 8 bases, and 3 bases stayed unmatched. In DNA form, the CDR3 reads TGTGCCAGCAGTGACGGGACTAGCGGGGGGGCGGATGAGCAGTTCTTC. This codes for CASSDGTSGGADEQFF.

This clonotype was recorded many times. This clone may be a read error of a much larger clone one base away. The genes are TRBV6-6 and TRBJ2-6; 7 nucleotides align to TRBD1. The germline CDR1 and CDR2 sequences are MNHNY and SVGAGI (reference sequence). The CDR3 spans 15 residues. CDR3 DNA: TGTGCCAGCAGTTACGAGGGGGCTGGGGCCAACGCCCTGACTTTC. Translated, it gives CASSYEGAGANALTF.

The table lists this clonotype with a few counts. This chain joins TRBV7-2 and TRBJ1-2; tentatively, D is TRBD1 (6 bases). The V gene's germline CDR1 is SGHTA and CDR2 FQGNSA. V lost 0 bases to trimming and J lost 13 bases, with 12 bases between them. This CDR3 is 12 amino acids long. Here the CDR3 reads CASSLAGGRFTF. CDR3 nucleotides: TGTGCCAGCAGCTTAGCGGGGGGGCGGTTCACCTTC.

V and J are TRBV2 and TRBJ1-5, with D uncertain. The CDR3 sequence is 13 residues long. CDR1 and CDR2 from the germline V gene are SNHLY and FYNNEI. V shed 6 bases and J shed 4 bases, with 10 bases lying between them. The CDR3 here is CASRRHHNQPQHF. The DNA of the CDR3 is TGTGCCAGCAGGAGGCACCATAATCAGCCCCAGCATTTT.

The sample holds a few counts of this clonotype. CDR3 sequence (DNA): TGCGCCAGCAGCTCGGGGGGACAGGGGAATGAAAAACTGTTTTTT. Translation: CASSSGGQGNEKLFF. V is TRBV5-1 and J is TRBJ1-4; 10 bases are a match to TRBD1. Trimming cost V 3 bases and J 5 bases; bases outside gene matches: 4. Per the germline V gene, CDR1 is SGHRS and CDR2 is YFSETQ. The CDR3 is 15 residues long.